This T cell receptor (beta chain) was sequenced during a study of blood T cell repertoires in COVID-19. Study background: Whether acute or convalescent, the COVID-19 samples came from the United States, Italy and Spain. PBMCs, B-cell-depleted T cells, or T cells provided the cDNA or gDNA that made up the material.

In the authors' workflow: Amplifying reference gene primers gave estimates of nucleated cell counts. Profiling relied on immunoSEQ multiplex PCR, and the TCRdb table lists in-frame clones only, not all of them. V and J calls and clone size come straight from that table; D and trimming were deduced from the DNA. This table has about 200,000 clones, 92% appearing once. Patients in Seattle were enrolled during active infection, then followed longitudinally. The CDR3 spans 14 residues. V gave up 0 bases and J gave up 4 bases, with 10 bases separating them. CDR1 and CDR2 from the germline V gene are LNHDA and SQIVND (reference sequence).

The genes are TRBV19 and TRBJ2-7; D uncertain. What was sequenced was peripheral blood. The sequence came from a man aged 55-75 years with COVID-19, enrolled during active disease. The CDR3 sequence: CASSIDRDKYEQYF. The DNA for the CDR3 is TGTGCCAGTAGTATAGATCGAGACAAGTACGAGCAGTACTTC.